This T cell receptor beta chain is drawn from a study of T cell responses to AZD1222 COVID-19 vaccine. General study points: Without day 14 samples, only post-peak T cell repertoires were studied.

Per germline, CDR1 SGHTA and CDR2 FQGNSA. This CDR3 spans 14 amino acids. Deletions cut 1 base from V and 2 bases from J, with 8 bases between. For this clone: Its target is not known. The sample carries other DNA sequences with the same CDR3.

Produced via immunoSEQ multiplex PCR; TCRdb's table is partial and in-frame only. The sample includes over 150,000 clones, 87% of them seen just once. The V gene is TRBV7-2, the J gene TRBJ1-1; D call uncertain. The source is an adult in good health. The sample was peripheral blood, taken on day 0 of AZD1222 vaccination. The CDR3 sequence: CASSLDRLNTEAFF. CDR3 DNA sequence: TGTGCCAGCAGCTTAGACAGACTTAACACTGAAGCTTTCTTT. Using reference TRBV7-2 and TRBJ1-1 for the parts outside the CDR3, the full variable domain is GAGVSQSPSNKVTEKGKDVELRCDPISGHTALYWYRQSLGQGLEFLIYFQGNSAPDKSGLPSDRFSAERTGGSVSTLTIQRTQQEDSAVYLCASSLDRLNTEAFFGQGTRLTVV.